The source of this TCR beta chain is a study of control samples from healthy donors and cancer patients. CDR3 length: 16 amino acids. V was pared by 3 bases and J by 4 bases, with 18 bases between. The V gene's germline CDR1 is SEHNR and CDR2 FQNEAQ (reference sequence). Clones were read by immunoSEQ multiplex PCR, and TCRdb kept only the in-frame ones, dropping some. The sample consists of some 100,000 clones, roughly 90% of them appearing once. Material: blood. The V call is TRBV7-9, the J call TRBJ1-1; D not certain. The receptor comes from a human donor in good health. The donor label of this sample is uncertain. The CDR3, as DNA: TGTGCCAGCAGCTTCGCTAGAATCGGAGATGGCACTGAAGCTTTCTTT. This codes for CASSFARIGDGTEAFF.